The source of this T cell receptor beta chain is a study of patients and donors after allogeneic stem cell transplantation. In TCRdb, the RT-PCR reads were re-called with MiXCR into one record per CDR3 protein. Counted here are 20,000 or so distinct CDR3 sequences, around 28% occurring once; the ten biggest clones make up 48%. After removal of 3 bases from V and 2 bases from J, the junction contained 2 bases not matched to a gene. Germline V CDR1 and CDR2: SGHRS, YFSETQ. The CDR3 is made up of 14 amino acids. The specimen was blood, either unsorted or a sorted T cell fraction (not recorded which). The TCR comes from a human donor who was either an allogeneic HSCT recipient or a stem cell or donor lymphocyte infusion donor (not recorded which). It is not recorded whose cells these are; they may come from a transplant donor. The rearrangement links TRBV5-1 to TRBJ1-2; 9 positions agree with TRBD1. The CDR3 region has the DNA TGCGCCAGCAGCTCGGGACAGGGAAACTATGGCTACACCTTC. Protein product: CASSSGQGNYGYTF.